This section outlines one T cell receptor beta chain sequence together with its context. Measured with immunoSEQ multiplex PCR; TCRdb has only the in-frame clones, and not every one. Of about 130,000 clones detected, roughly 94% appear once; the ten largest clones hold more than 13%. The record originates from a study of control samples from healthy donors and cancer patients. Germline assignment: CDR1 SGHDT and CDR2 YYEEEE. This CDR3 comprises 14 residues. The ends lost 4 bases at V and 9 bases at J; junction bases unmatched: 11. The sequenced material came from PBMCs. V gene TRBV5-6 combines with J gene TRBJ2-7, with 9 bases lining up with TRBD1. The clonotype was recovered from a man in his 60s with colorectal cancer. The CDR3 is CASSLGQGLVGQYF. The CDR3 DNA sequence: TGTGCCAGCAGCCTAGGACAGGGGCTCGTTGGGCAGTACTTC.